This is a list of T cell receptor beta chains from one sample in a study of CXCR3-negative and CXCR3-positive naive CD8 T cells. TCRdb reprocessed the 5' RACE reads and reports one entry per CDR3 protein, with no DNA. The table lists 75,000 to 100,000 distinct CDR3 sequences, with less than 0.85% in the top ten. The sample comprised naive CXCR3+ CD8+ T cells from blood. The receptors here all came from a human donor in good health. Some clones in this sample may be carry-over from other donors' samples. Both conserved end residues are part of each CDR3. Fields, in order: V gene, J gene, CDR3 protein.

TRBV27	TRBJ1-1	CASSFGTGDEAFF
TRBV7-9	TRBJ2-2	CASSHNTGTGDTQPNTGELFF
TRBV18	TRBJ2-7	CASSPLAGVSYEQYF
TRBV28	TRBJ2-1	CASSLGRGNEQFF
TRBV20-1	TRBJ2-3	CSARDDEREHTDTQYF
TRBV6-1	TRBJ1-1	CASSEAWDSMNTEAFF
TRBV18	TRBJ2-5	CASSQNDWDRAQQETQYF
TRBV23-1	TRBJ2-7	CASSLDRANIPEKRLETYEQYF
TRBV28	TRBJ1-5	CASSLDRGPQPQHF
TRBV5-1	TRBJ1-1	CASSLEGENTEAFF
TRBV7-9	TRBJ2-3	CASSFSGTTAWYTQYF
TRBV4-1	TRBJ2-1	CASRSRAGTSGTSSYNEQFF